The rows below give T cell receptor beta chains drawn from one sample of a study of identical twins. TCRdb re-derived calls from the 5' RACE reads in MiXCR, one entry per CDR3 protein. The sample has approximately 350,000 distinct CDR3 sequences; roughly 12% are singletons. These data were also reused for a study on yellow fever vaccine responses in identical twins.

The sample comprised CD8+ T cells sorted from blood. Source of these receptors: a woman aged 18-29 years in good health. CDR3s include the opening cysteine and the closing phenylalanine or tryptophan. The D gene is left open where the match is weak. Some rows have no size entry. The others give once, few or many, or a class for an expanded clone.

CDR3 DNA: TGTGCCAGCAGTTACTCTGAGGACCCCCCCGGCAATGAGCAGTTCTTC
CDR3 protein: CASSYSEDPPGNEQFF
D gene: .
clone size: .
J gene: TRBJ2-1
V gene: TRBV6-5

CDR3 DNA: TGTGCCAGCAGCAACCCGGGACTAGCGGGGGGGCCGGACACCGGGGAGCTGTTTTTT
CDR3 protein: CASSNPGLAGGPDTGELFF
D gene: TRBD2
clone size: .
J gene: TRBJ2-2
V gene: TRBV7-8

CDR3 DNA: TGTGCCAGCAGCAGACCCTACGAGCAGTACTTC
CDR3 protein: CASSRPYEQYF
D gene: .
clone size: many
J gene: TRBJ2-7
V gene: TRBV21-1

CDR3 DNA: TGCAGCGTTGATCGGGGAGCGGTGAATGGCTACACCTTC
CDR3 protein: CSVDRGAVNGYTF
D gene: .
clone size: .
J gene: TRBJ1-2
V gene: TRBV29-1

CDR3 DNA: TGTGCCACCAGGCGGACAGGGGAAGAGACCCAGTACTTC
CDR3 protein: CATRRTGEETQYF
D gene: TRBD1
clone size: .
J gene: TRBJ2-5
V gene: TRBV24-1

CDR3 DNA: TGTGCCAGCAGCTTAGCGGGACATGGATACGAGCAGTACTTC
CDR3 protein: CASSLAGHGYEQYF
D gene: .
clone size: few
J gene: TRBJ2-7
V gene: TRBV11-1

CDR3 DNA: TGTGCCAGCAGTGCTAGCGGGGGGGCCGCAGACATTCAGTACTTC
CDR3 protein: CASSASGGAADIQYF
D gene: TRBD2
clone size: few
J gene: TRBJ2-4
V gene: TRBV3-1

CDR3 DNA: TGTGCCAGCAGTCTTTATTTCGGGACACCCACAGATACGCAGTATTTT
CDR3 protein: CASSLYFGTPTDTQYF
D gene: .
clone size: .
J gene: TRBJ2-3
V gene: TRBV12-3/TRBV12-4

CDR3 DNA: TGCGCCAGCAGCCAAGGACTAGCGGGTAGCTCCTACGAGCAGTACTTC
CDR3 protein: CASSQGLAGSSYEQYF
D gene: TRBD2
clone size: .
J gene: TRBJ2-7
V gene: TRBV4-1

CDR3 DNA: TGTGCCAGCAACCTACAGGCGGCTTTTAACTATGGCTACACCTTC
CDR3 protein: CASNLQAAFNYGYTF
D gene: .
clone size: .
J gene: TRBJ1-2
V gene: TRBV6-1

CDR3 DNA: TGTGCCAGCAGCGCCGAGGGGGCCGCGGGCGGGAGGACCAACAATGAGCAGTTCTTC
CDR3 protein: CASSAEGAAGGRTNNEQFF
D gene: .
clone size: many
J gene: TRBJ2-1
V gene: TRBV9

CDR3 DNA: TGTGCCATTCCGAGTCAGGGGGGGGGAACAGATACGCAGTATTTT
CDR3 protein: CAIPSQGGGTDTQYF
D gene: .
clone size: .
J gene: TRBJ2-3
V gene: TRBV7-9

CDR3 DNA: TGCGCCAGCAGCCAAATCGACGGATCTACCTACGAGCAGTACTTC
CDR3 protein: CASSQIDGSTYEQYF
D gene: .
clone size: few
J gene: TRBJ2-7
V gene: TRBV4-1

CDR3 DNA: TGTGCCAGCAGTTACCTCGGGGGCGGTTACAATGAGCAGTTCTTC
CDR3 protein: CASSYLGGGYNEQFF
D gene: .
clone size: few
J gene: TRBJ2-1
V gene: TRBV6-5

CDR3 DNA: TGTGCCAGCAGCTTAGCGGGAGTATGGTACAATGAGCAGTTCTTC
CDR3 protein: CASSLAGVWYNEQFF
D gene: .
clone size: .
J gene: TRBJ2-1
V gene: TRBV7-9

CDR3 DNA: TGCAGTGCTAGGTGGCAGGGGAATGAGCAGTTCTTC
CDR3 protein: CSARWQGNEQFF
D gene: .
clone size: few
J gene: TRBJ2-1
V gene: TRBV20-1

CDR3 DNA: TGTGCCAGCAGCGTAACTAGCGGGACCTACAATGAGCAGTTCTTC
CDR3 protein: CASSVTSGTYNEQFF
D gene: TRBD2
clone size: few
J gene: TRBJ2-1
V gene: TRBV2

CDR3 DNA: TGTGCCAGCAGCCCCCGGTCGGGACAAGGGACCGACACTGAAGCTTTCTTT
CDR3 protein: CASSPRSGQGTDTEAFF
D gene: .
clone size: .
J gene: TRBJ1-1
V gene: TRBV9

CDR3 DNA: TGTGCCGCATGGTGGACTAGCGGGTATAATGAGCAGTTCTTC
CDR3 protein: CAAWWTSGYNEQFF
D gene: TRBD2
clone size: .
J gene: TRBJ2-1
V gene: TRBV2

CDR3 DNA: TGTGCCAGCAGCTTAGATTTCAGCATTCAGTACTTC
CDR3 protein: CASSLDFSIQYF
D gene: .
clone size: .
J gene: TRBJ2-4
V gene: TRBV11-2

CDR3 DNA: TGCAGTGGGACTAGCGGGAGTCTCGATGAGCAGTTCTTC
CDR3 protein: CSGTSGSLDEQFF
D gene: TRBD2
clone size: .
J gene: TRBJ2-1
V gene: TRBV20-1

CDR3 DNA: TGTGCCAGCAGCCAAGTTGAGTGGAGGGAACAGTACAATGAGCAGTTCTTC
CDR3 protein: CASSQVEWREQYNEQFF
D gene: .
clone size: many
J gene: TRBJ2-1
V gene: TRBV3-1

CDR3 DNA: TGTGCCAGCAGTTACGGTTGGGGCACTGAAGCTTTCTTT
CDR3 protein: CASSYGWGTEAFF
D gene: .
clone size: .
J gene: TRBJ1-1
V gene: TRBV6-5

CDR3 DNA: TGCAGCGTTGAGGGCCTAGCGGGGAGAAACTACGAGCAGTACTTC
CDR3 protein: CSVEGLAGRNYEQYF
D gene: TRBD2
clone size: .
J gene: TRBJ2-7
V gene: TRBV29-1

CDR3 DNA: TGCAGTGCTAGTGTGGCGGCCGAAGCTTTCTTT
CDR3 protein: CSASVAAEAFF
D gene: .
clone size: .
J gene: TRBJ1-1
V gene: TRBV20-1

CDR3 DNA: TGTGCCAGCAGCTCCCCATCGGGGGTGTCTGAAGCTTTCTTT
CDR3 protein: CASSSPSGVSEAFF
D gene: .
clone size: .
J gene: TRBJ1-1
V gene: TRBV5-6

CDR3 DNA: TGTGCCAGCGGAGGGGTCTCTAACACTGAAGCTTTCTTT
CDR3 protein: CASGGVSNTEAFF
D gene: .
clone size: .
J gene: TRBJ1-1
V gene: TRBV5-4

CDR3 DNA: TGCGCCAGCAGTCCCTCAGGGATAGTCGTAACCGGGGAGCTGTTTTTT
CDR3 protein: CASSPSGIVVTGELFF
D gene: .
clone size: few
J gene: TRBJ2-2
V gene: TRBV4-1

CDR3 DNA: TGTGCCAGCAGCTCCGAGGGTGGGACAGGGTTGTACAATGAGCAGTTCTTC
CDR3 protein: CASSSEGGTGLYNEQFF
D gene: TRBD1
clone size: few
J gene: TRBJ2-1
V gene: TRBV7-9